Listed below are T cell receptor beta chains from one sample, sequenced in a study of spatial heterogeneity in lung cancer. Each CDR3 protein is one row after TCRdb ran MiXCR on the 5' RACE reads. The sample gives over 45,000 distinct CDR3 sequences, 10% to 15% of which show up once; under 35% is in the top ten. Here the sequenced sample was PBMCs, taken at follow-up. These receptors came from a male donor with early-stage non-small cell lung cancer. The CDR3 runs from the conserved cysteine through the conserved F or W. A D gene is named only where the DNA matches it firmly. Not all rows give a size; the values are once, few, many and, for expanded clones, a class.

J gene: TRBJ1-3
D gene: TRBD1
clone size: .
V gene: TRBV7-9
CDR3 length: 16
CDR3 DNA: TGTGCCAGCAGCTGGAAGGGACAGCTTAATGGAAACACCATATATTTT
CDR3 protein: CASSWKGQLNGNTIYF

J gene: TRBJ2-2
D gene: .
clone size: many
V gene: TRBV11-3
CDR3 length: 16
CDR3 DNA: TGTGCCAGCAGCCCGTCGCGGGGCCGGGGGCACGGGGAGCTGTTTTTT
CDR3 protein: CASSPSRGRGHGELFF

J gene: TRBJ2-7
D gene: TRBD2
clone size: many
V gene: TRBV28
CDR3 length: 15
CDR3 DNA: TGTGCCAGCAGTTTGGCGAGCGGGGGAACCTACGAGCAGTACTTC
CDR3 protein: CASSLASGGTYEQYF

J gene: TRBJ1-1
D gene: .
clone size: many
V gene: TRBV7-9
CDR3 length: 14
CDR3 DNA: TGTGCCAGCAGCTTAAGGGGAGACCACACTGAAGCTTTCTTT
CDR3 protein: CASSLRGDHTEAFF

J gene: TRBJ2-7
D gene: .
clone size: many
V gene: TRBV5-1
CDR3 length: 14
CDR3 DNA: TGCGCCAGCACCTTGGGGGTAACAGCACGCGAGCAGTACTTC
CDR3 protein: CASTLGVTAREQYF

J gene: TRBJ2-3
D gene: .
clone size: few
V gene: TRBV12-3/TRBV12-4
CDR3 length: 12
CDR3 DNA: TGTGCCAGCAGTTTAAACACAGATACGCAGTATTTT
CDR3 protein: CASSLNTDTQYF

J gene: TRBJ2-5
D gene: TRBD1
clone size: .
V gene: TRBV3-1
CDR3 length: 15
CDR3 DNA: TGTGCCAGCAGCCCGCGGGACAGGGGGCGAGAGACCCAGTACTTC
CDR3 protein: CASSPRDRGRETQYF

J gene: TRBJ2-7
D gene: .
clone size: many
V gene: TRBV4-3
CDR3 length: 15
CDR3 DNA: TGCGCCAGCAGCCAAGATGGGGTCCCGTCTGACGAGCAGTACTTC
CDR3 protein: CASSQDGVPSDEQYF

J gene: TRBJ1-2
D gene: .
clone size: few
V gene: TRBV5-4
CDR3 length: 15
CDR3 DNA: TGTGCCAGCAGCTTGGGGCAGGGAGGGGAGGATGGCTACACCTTC
CDR3 protein: CASSLGQGGEDGYTF

J gene: TRBJ1-1
D gene: .
clone size: .
V gene: TRBV7-2
CDR3 length: 14
CDR3 DNA: TGTGCCACCTATCGGCAGGGAGGACGGACTGAAGCTTTCTTT
CDR3 protein: CATYRQGGRTEAFF

J gene: TRBJ1-5
D gene: TRBD1
clone size: many
V gene: TRBV7-6
CDR3 length: 14
CDR3 DNA: TGTGCCAGCAGCTTATGGACAGGGATTCAGCCCCAGCATTTT
CDR3 protein: CASSLWTGIQPQHF

J gene: TRBJ2-2
D gene: TRBD1
clone size: many
V gene: TRBV6-4
CDR3 length: 15
CDR3 DNA: TGTGCCAGCAGCGCACAGGGGGGAGCACCCGGGGAGCTGTTTTTT
CDR3 protein: CASSAQGGAPGELFF

J gene: TRBJ1-1
D gene: .
clone size: .
V gene: TRBV30
CDR3 length: 12
CDR3 DNA: TGTGCCTGGAGTCCCACCAGCGCTGAAGCTTTCTTT
CDR3 protein: CAWSPTSAEAFF

J gene: TRBJ2-7
D gene: .
clone size: many
V gene: TRBV20-1
CDR3 length: 15
CDR3 DNA: TGCAGTGTTCTAGGGTTCATTAGCGCGACCTACGAGCAGTACTTC
CDR3 protein: CSVLGFISATYEQYF

J gene: TRBJ1-1
D gene: .
clone size: many
V gene: TRBV6-6
CDR3 length: 12
CDR3 DNA: TGTGCCAGCAGTAGAGCGAACACTGAAGCTTTCTTT
CDR3 protein: CASSRANTEAFF

J gene: TRBJ2-7
D gene: TRBD2
clone size: many
V gene: TRBV20-1
CDR3 length: 16
CDR3 DNA: TGCAGTGCTGACGGGACTAGCGGGGGCCTCTCCTACGAGCAGTACTTC
CDR3 protein: CSADGTSGGLSYEQYF

J gene: TRBJ2-7
D gene: .
clone size: many
V gene: TRBV11-2
CDR3 length: 12
CDR3 DNA: TGTGCCAGCAGCGTAGATGAAGGATTAGCTTACTTC
CDR3 protein: CASSVDEGLAYF

J gene: TRBJ2-2
D gene: .
clone size: many
V gene: TRBV4-3
CDR3 length: 17
CDR3 DNA: TGCGCCAGCAGCCAAGGAAACCAGCTAGGGAACACCGGGGAGCTGTTTTTT
CDR3 protein: CASSQGNQLGNTGELFF

J gene: TRBJ1-1
D gene: TRBD1
clone size: many
V gene: TRBV4-3
CDR3 length: 14
CDR3 DNA: TGCGCCAGCAGCCAAGGACAGGGGAGGACTGAAGCTTTCTTT
CDR3 protein: CASSQGQGRTEAFF

J gene: TRBJ1-2
D gene: TRBD1
clone size: .
V gene: TRBV2
CDR3 length: 13
CDR3 DNA: TGTGCCAGCCCCAAGGGGGGACAGGGAAGAAACACCTTC
CDR3 protein: CASPKGGQGRNTF

J gene: TRBJ1-2
D gene: TRBD1
clone size: many
V gene: TRBV5-1
CDR3 length: 18
CDR3 DNA: TGCGCCAGCAGCTTGGATCCCTCCGGGACAGGCTTCGACTATGGCTACACCTTC
CDR3 protein: CASSLDPSGTGFDYGYTF